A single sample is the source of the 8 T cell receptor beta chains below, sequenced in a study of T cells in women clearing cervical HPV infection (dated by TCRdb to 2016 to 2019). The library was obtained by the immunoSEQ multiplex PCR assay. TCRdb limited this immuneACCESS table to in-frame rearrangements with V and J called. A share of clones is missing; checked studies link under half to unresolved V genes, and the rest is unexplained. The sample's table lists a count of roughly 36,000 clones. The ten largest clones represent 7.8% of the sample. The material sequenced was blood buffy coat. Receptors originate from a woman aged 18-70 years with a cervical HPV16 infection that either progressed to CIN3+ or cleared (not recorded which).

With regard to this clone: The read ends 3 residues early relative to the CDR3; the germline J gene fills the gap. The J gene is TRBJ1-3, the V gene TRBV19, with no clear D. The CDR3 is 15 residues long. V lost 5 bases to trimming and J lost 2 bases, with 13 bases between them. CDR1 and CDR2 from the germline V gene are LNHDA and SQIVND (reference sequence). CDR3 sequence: CASSLAARTGNTIYF. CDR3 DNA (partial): TGTGCCAGTAGTTTGGCAGCGCGAACTGGAAACACC.

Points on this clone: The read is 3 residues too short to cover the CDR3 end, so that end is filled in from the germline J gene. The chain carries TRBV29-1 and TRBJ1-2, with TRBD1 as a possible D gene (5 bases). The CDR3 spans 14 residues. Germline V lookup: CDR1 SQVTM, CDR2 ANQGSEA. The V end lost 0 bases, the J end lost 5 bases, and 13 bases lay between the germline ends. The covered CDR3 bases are TGCAGCGTTGAAGAGACAGCGAGCTTATATGGC. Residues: CSVEETASLYG. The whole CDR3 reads CSVEETASLYGYTF.

The sequenced CDR3 bases are TGTGCCAGTAGTATCCGGGGACTAGCCGCCGCTTCTGCCTACGAG. It yields the protein CASSIRGLAAASAYE. The whole CDR3 is CASSIRGLAAASAYEQYF. The chain is built from TRBV19 and TRBJ2-7, with 9 bases identical to TRBD2. The read stops 3 residues short of the end of the CDR3; the missing end is completed from the germline J gene. Losses at the gene ends were 3 bases for V and 2 bases for J; bases not matched to a gene: 14. CDR3 size: 18 residues. Germline CDR1 LNHDA, CDR2 SQIVND (reference sequence).

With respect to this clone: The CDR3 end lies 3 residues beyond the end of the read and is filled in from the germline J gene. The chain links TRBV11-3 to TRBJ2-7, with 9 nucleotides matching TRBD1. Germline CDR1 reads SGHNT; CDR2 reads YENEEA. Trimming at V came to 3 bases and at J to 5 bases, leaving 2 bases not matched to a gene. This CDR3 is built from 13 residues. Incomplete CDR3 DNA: TGTGCCAGCAGCTTGACAGGGGGGAACGAG. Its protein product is CASSLTGGNE. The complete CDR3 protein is CASSLTGGNEQYF.

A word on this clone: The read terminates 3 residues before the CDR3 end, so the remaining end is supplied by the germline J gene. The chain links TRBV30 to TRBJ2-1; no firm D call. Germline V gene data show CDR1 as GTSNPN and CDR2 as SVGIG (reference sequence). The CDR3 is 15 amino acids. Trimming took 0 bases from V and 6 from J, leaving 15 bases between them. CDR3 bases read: TGTGCCTGGAGTGTACCCCGTGCCTCGGGCAATGAG. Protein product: CAWSVPRASGNE. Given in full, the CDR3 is CAWSVPRASGNEQFF.

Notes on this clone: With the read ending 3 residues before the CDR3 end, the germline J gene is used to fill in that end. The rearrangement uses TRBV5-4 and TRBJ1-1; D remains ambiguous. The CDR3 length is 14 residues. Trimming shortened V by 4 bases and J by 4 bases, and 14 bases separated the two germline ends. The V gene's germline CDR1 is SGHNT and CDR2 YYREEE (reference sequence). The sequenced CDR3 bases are TGTGCCAGCAGCCTCCACGGGTCGGGCACTGAA. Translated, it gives CASSLHGSGTE. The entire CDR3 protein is CASSLHGSGTEAFF.

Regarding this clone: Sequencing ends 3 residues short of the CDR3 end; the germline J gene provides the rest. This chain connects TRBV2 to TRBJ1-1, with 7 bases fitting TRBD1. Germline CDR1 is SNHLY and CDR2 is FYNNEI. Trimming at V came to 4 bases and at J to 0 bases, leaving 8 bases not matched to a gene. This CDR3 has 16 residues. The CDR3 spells CASSVYRGVMNTEAFF. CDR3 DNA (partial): TGTGCCAGCAGTGTGTACAGGGGCGTCATGAACACTGAA.

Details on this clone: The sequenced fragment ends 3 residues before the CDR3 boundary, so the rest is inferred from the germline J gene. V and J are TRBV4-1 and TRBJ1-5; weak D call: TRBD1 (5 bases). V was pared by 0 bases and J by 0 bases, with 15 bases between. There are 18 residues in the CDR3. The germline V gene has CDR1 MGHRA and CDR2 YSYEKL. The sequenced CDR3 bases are TGCGCCAGCAGCCAAGATAGTTCGACAGTGAATAGCAATCAGCCC. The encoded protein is CASSQDSSTVNSNQP. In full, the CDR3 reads CASSQDSSTVNSNQPQHF.